Listed below are T cell receptor beta chains from one sample, sequenced in a study of human T cells and chemical hapten exposure. TCRdb reprocessed the RACE reads with MiXCR, giving one entry per CDR3 protein. The sample shows about 140,000 distinct CDR3 sequences, 12% of them seen only once. The sequencing used whole blood, collected in connection with sensitization to the hapten diphenylcyclopropenone (DPC). The receptors here all came from a woman between 45 and 65 years old with alopecia areata. Some clones in this sample may be carry-over from other donors' samples. The CDR3 runs from the conserved cysteine through the conserved F or W. The D gene is left open where the match is weak. Size values are once, few and many counts, or a class for expanded clones, and some rows have none.

j_gene: TRBJ2-3; v_gene: TRBV6-1; abundance: few; d_gene: TRBD1; CDR3aa: CASSEQGASADTQYF; CDR3nt: TGTGCCAGCAGTGAACAGGGGGCTAGCGCAGATACGCAGTATTTT
j_gene: TRBJ2-4; v_gene: TRBV29-1; abundance: few; d_gene: TRBD1; CDR3aa: CSVSNTGTGIGNIQYF; CDR3nt: TGCAGCGTCTCCAATACCGGGACAGGGATTGGAAACATTCAGTACTTC
j_gene: TRBJ2-1; v_gene: TRBV9; abundance: few; d_gene: TRBD1; CDR3aa: CASSGTGGRNEQFF; CDR3nt: TGTGCCAGCAGCGGGACAGGGGGCCGTAATGAGCAGTTCTTC
j_gene: TRBJ2-7; v_gene: TRBV4-1; abundance: few; d_gene: TRBD2; CDR3aa: CASSQLRTSGTYEQYF; CDR3nt: TGCGCCAGCAGCCAATTAAGGACTAGCGGCACCTACGAGCAGTACTTC
j_gene: TRBJ1-1; v_gene: TRBV12-3/TRBV12-4; abundance: many; d_gene: NA; CDR3aa: CASSLAGGGVTEAFF; CDR3nt: TGTGCCAGCAGTTTAGCGGGAGGAGGAGTCACTGAAGCTTTCTTT
j_gene: TRBJ2-1; v_gene: TRBV29-1; abundance: few; d_gene: TRBD1; CDR3aa: CSVERTGKEQFF; CDR3nt: TGCAGCGTTGAAAGGACAGGGAAGGAGCAGTTCTTC
j_gene: TRBJ1-1; v_gene: TRBV27; abundance: NA; d_gene: NA; CDR3aa: CASSLSGLTTEAFF; CDR3nt: TGTGCCAGCAGTTTATCTGGACTTACCACTGAAGCTTTCTTT
j_gene: TRBJ2-3; v_gene: TRBV29-1; abundance: NA; d_gene: NA; CDR3aa: CSVVGPDTQYF; CDR3nt: TGCAGCGTTGTCGGGCCAGATACGCAGTATTTT
j_gene: TRBJ2-1; v_gene: TRBV29-1; abundance: NA; d_gene: TRBD2; CDR3aa: CSTQGLAGGTNEQFF; CDR3nt: TGCAGCACCCAGGGGCTAGCGGGAGGGACGAATGAGCAGTTCTTC
j_gene: TRBJ2-7; v_gene: TRBV5-1; abundance: NA; d_gene: NA; CDR3aa: CASSPNGGGSPYEQYF; CDR3nt: TGCGCCAGCAGCCCCAATGGGGGAGGATCCCCTTACGAGCAGTACTTC
j_gene: TRBJ1-6; v_gene: TRBV20-1; abundance: NA; d_gene: NA; CDR3aa: CSAREDYNSPLHF; CDR3nt: TGCAGTGCTAGAGAGGATTATAATTCACCCCTCCACTTT
j_gene: TRBJ1-2; v_gene: TRBV29-1; abundance: few; d_gene: NA; CDR3aa: CSVDHTGFGYTF; CDR3nt: TGCAGCGTTGACCACACGGGGTTCGGCTACACCTTC
j_gene: TRBJ1-2; v_gene: TRBV20-1; abundance: NA; d_gene: NA; CDR3aa: CSARGTGYDSYGYTF; CDR3nt: TGCAGTGCTAGAGGAACAGGGTACGATAGCTATGGCTACACCTTC
j_gene: TRBJ1-6; v_gene: TRBV19; abundance: NA; d_gene: TRBD1; CDR3aa: CASSPDRGIPNSPLHF; CDR3nt: TGTGCCAGTAGCCCGGACAGGGGTATTCCCAATTCACCCCTCCACTTT
j_gene: TRBJ1-2; v_gene: TRBV5-1; abundance: once; d_gene: NA; CDR3aa: CASSLEQTNYGYTF; CDR3nt: TGCGCCAGCAGCTTGGAGCAGACTAACTATGGCTACACCTTC
j_gene: TRBJ2-1; v_gene: TRBV7-8; abundance: medium-sized; d_gene: NA; CDR3aa: CASSLTPDGGFQFF; CDR3nt: TGTGCCAGCAGCTTAACCCCAGACGGGGGATTCCAGTTCTTC
j_gene: TRBJ1-1; v_gene: TRBV18; abundance: NA; d_gene: NA; CDR3aa: CASSPDMVATEAFF; CDR3nt: TGTGCCAGCTCACCGGACATGGTCGCCACTGAAGCTTTCTTT
j_gene: TRBJ2-3; v_gene: TRBV5-1; abundance: NA; d_gene: NA; CDR3aa: CASSEGLDTQYF; CDR3nt: TGCGCCAGCAGCGAGGGGTTAGATACGCAGTATTTT
j_gene: TRBJ2-1; v_gene: TRBV11-2; abundance: NA; d_gene: TRBD2; CDR3aa: CASSLDQTSGEQFF; CDR3nt: TGTGCCAGCAGCTTAGATCAAACTAGCGGTGAGCAGTTCTTC
j_gene: TRBJ2-5; v_gene: TRBV20-1; abundance: many; d_gene: TRBD2; CDR3aa: CSARDSGSLGKTQYF; CDR3nt: TGCAGTGCTAGAGATAGCGGGAGTCTAGGAAAGACCCAGTACTTC
j_gene: TRBJ2-1; v_gene: TRBV6-5; abundance: NA; d_gene: NA; CDR3aa: CASSYSTPRRDNEQFF; CDR3nt: TGTGCCAGCAGTTACTCGACTCCCCGAAGGGACAATGAGCAGTTCTTC
j_gene: TRBJ1-2; v_gene: TRBV24-1; abundance: many; d_gene: TRBD1; CDR3aa: CATSDPLGQDGYTF; CDR3nt: TGTGCCACCAGTGATCCGCTGGGACAGGATGGCTACACCTTC
j_gene: TRBJ1-6; v_gene: TRBV9; abundance: few; d_gene: NA; CDR3aa: CASSPSTSYNSPLHF; CDR3nt: TGTGCCAGCAGCCCCAGTACCTCCTATAATTCACCCCTCCACTTT
j_gene: TRBJ2-1; v_gene: TRBV6-5; abundance: NA; d_gene: NA; CDR3aa: CASSPRLESNEQFF; CDR3nt: TGTGCCAGCAGTCCTCGACTAGAGAGCAATGAGCAGTTCTTC
j_gene: TRBJ2-7; v_gene: TRBV7-3; abundance: many; d_gene: TRBD2; CDR3aa: CASSLTSGPSYEQYF; CDR3nt: TGTGCCAGCAGCTTAACTAGCGGGCCTTCCTACGAGCAGTACTTC
j_gene: TRBJ2-1; v_gene: TRBV2; abundance: NA; d_gene: NA; CDR3aa: CASSLEGISYNEQFF; CDR3nt: TGTGCCAGCAGTTTGGAGGGCATCTCCTACAATGAGCAGTTCTTC
j_gene: TRBJ2-6; v_gene: TRBV6-6; abundance: NA; d_gene: NA; CDR3aa: CASSRPLDSLVGANVLTF; CDR3nt: TGTGCCAGCAGTCGACCCTTAGACTCTCTAGTAGGGGCCAACGTCCTGACTTTC
j_gene: TRBJ1-5; v_gene: TRBV2; abundance: NA; d_gene: NA; CDR3aa: CASSSGQDYQPQHF; CDR3nt: TGTGCCAGCAGCTCAGGGCAGGATTACCAGCCCCAGCATTTT
j_gene: TRBJ1-5; v_gene: TRBV7-9; abundance: many; d_gene: NA; CDR3aa: CASSLGVGGNQPQHF; CDR3nt: TGTGCCAGCAGCTTGGGAGTTGGCGGCAATCAGCCCCAGCATTTT
j_gene: TRBJ1-2; v_gene: TRBV12-3/TRBV12-4; abundance: many; d_gene: TRBD1; CDR3aa: CASSPGQGFYGYTF; CDR3nt: TGTGCCAGCAGTCCGGGACAGGGGTTCTATGGCTACACCTTC
j_gene: TRBJ1-5; v_gene: TRBV12-3/TRBV12-4; abundance: many; d_gene: TRBD1; CDR3aa: CASSFQGGIYQPQHF; CDR3nt: TGTGCCAGCAGTTTCCAGGGGGGGATCTACCAGCCCCAGCATTTT
j_gene: TRBJ1-3; v_gene: TRBV7-2; abundance: NA; d_gene: NA; CDR3aa: CASSRDHLSRNTIYF; CDR3nt: TGTGCCAGCAGCCGGGACCATCTCTCTAGAAACACCATATATTTT
j_gene: TRBJ1-1; v_gene: TRBV29-1; abundance: NA; d_gene: NA; CDR3aa: CSASGGPGTEAFF; CDR3nt: TGCAGCGCCTCCGGAGGGCCGGGCACTGAAGCTTTCTTT
j_gene: TRBJ2-2; v_gene: TRBV29-1; abundance: few; d_gene: NA; CDR3aa: CSVGTGELFF; CDR3nt: TGCAGCGTTGGGACCGGGGAGCTGTTTTTT
j_gene: TRBJ2-4; v_gene: TRBV7-3; abundance: NA; d_gene: NA; CDR3aa: CASSLSAHENIQYF; CDR3nt: TGTGCCAGCAGCTTATCAGCGCATGAGAACATTCAGTACTTC
j_gene: TRBJ1-6; v_gene: TRBV7-2; abundance: NA; d_gene: TRBD1; CDR3aa: CASSLGFSGTGSSPLHF; CDR3nt: TGTGCCAGCAGCTTAGGATTTTCCGGGACAGGGAGCTCACCCCTCCACTTT
j_gene: TRBJ2-7; v_gene: TRBV27; abundance: many; d_gene: TRBD2; CDR3aa: CASSLQATSNSPEQYF; CDR3nt: TGTGCCAGCAGTTTACAGGCGACTAGCAATAGTCCCGAGCAGTACTTC
j_gene: TRBJ1-1; v_gene: TRBV11-2; abundance: NA; d_gene: NA; CDR3aa: CASSRSIGGNTEAFF; CDR3nt: TGTGCCAGCAGCCGGTCGATAGGGGGGAACACTGAAGCTTTCTTT
j_gene: TRBJ2-3; v_gene: TRBV6-1; abundance: NA; d_gene: NA; CDR3aa: CASSELLGAGLYF; CDR3nt: TGTGCCAGCAGTGAACTCCTTGGGGCAGGGTTGTATTTT
j_gene: TRBJ2-5; v_gene: TRBV20-1; abundance: few; d_gene: TRBD2; CDR3aa: CSASGSGSKTQYF; CDR3nt: TGCAGTGCTAGTGGTAGCGGGAGTAAGACCCAGTACTTC
j_gene: TRBJ2-5; v_gene: TRBV6-2/TRBV6-3; abundance: NA; d_gene: TRBD1; CDR3aa: CASDGPGQGKETQYF; CDR3nt: TGTGCCAGCGATGGACCGGGACAGGGGAAAGAGACCCAGTACTTC
j_gene: TRBJ2-7; v_gene: TRBV12-3/TRBV12-4; abundance: many; d_gene: NA; CDR3aa: CASSLIRAQGEQYF; CDR3nt: TGTGCCAGCAGTTTAATTAGGGCCCAAGGCGAGCAGTACTTC
j_gene: TRBJ1-5; v_gene: TRBV30; abundance: many; d_gene: TRBD1; CDR3aa: CAWSVGDREDQPQHF; CDR3nt: TGTGCCTGGAGTGTAGGGGACAGGGAGGATCAGCCCCAGCATTTT
j_gene: TRBJ2-1; v_gene: TRBV5-4; abundance: NA; d_gene: NA; CDR3aa: CASSPDQYNEQFF; CDR3nt: TGTGCCAGCAGCCCAGACCAGTACAATGAGCAGTTCTTC
j_gene: TRBJ2-1; v_gene: TRBV29-1; abundance: NA; d_gene: TRBD2; CDR3aa: CSVGALAGAVYNEQFF; CDR3nt: TGCAGCGTTGGGGCGTTAGCGGGAGCGGTGTACAATGAGCAGTTCTTC
j_gene: TRBJ2-1; v_gene: TRBV11-2; abundance: few; d_gene: TRBD2; CDR3aa: CASSLRASGYNEQFF; CDR3nt: TGTGCCAGCAGCTTACGGGCTAGCGGATACAATGAGCAGTTCTTC
j_gene: TRBJ2-2; v_gene: TRBV7-2; abundance: many; d_gene: NA; CDR3aa: CASTRSDPYGWGTGELFF; CDR3nt: TGTGCCAGCACCCGATCGGACCCATATGGATGGGGCACCGGGGAGCTGTTTTTT
j_gene: TRBJ2-3; v_gene: TRBV7-3; abundance: few; d_gene: TRBD2; CDR3aa: CASSTGLAAQDTQYF; CDR3nt: TGTGCCAGCAGCACGGGACTAGCGGCTCAAGATACGCAGTATTTT
j_gene: TRBJ1-4; v_gene: TRBV30; abundance: many; d_gene: NA; CDR3aa: CAWSGLGAQATNEKLFF; CDR3nt: TGTGCCTGGAGCGGGCTTGGGGCTCAAGCAACTAATGAAAAACTGTTTTTT
j_gene: TRBJ2-5; v_gene: TRBV11-2; abundance: NA; d_gene: NA; CDR3aa: CASSLARVVQRETQYF; CDR3nt: TGTGCCAGCAGCTTAGCCCGGGTCGTCCAGAGGGAGACCCAGTACTTC
j_gene: TRBJ2-2; v_gene: TRBV2; abundance: NA; d_gene: TRBD2; CDR3aa: CASSRLGGRDTGELFF; CDR3nt: TGTGCCAGCAGTAGATTGGGCGGGAGAGACACCGGGGAGCTGTTTTTT
j_gene: TRBJ2-5; v_gene: TRBV11-2; abundance: NA; d_gene: TRBD2; CDR3aa: CASSISGGGILETQYF; CDR3nt: TGTGCCAGCAGCATAAGCGGCGGGGGGATCCTAGAGACCCAGTACTTC
j_gene: TRBJ1-3; v_gene: TRBV7-8; abundance: NA; d_gene: TRBD1; CDR3aa: CASSLVEGAKGNTIYF; CDR3nt: TGTGCCAGCAGCTTAGTAGAGGGGGCGAAAGGAAACACCATATATTTT
j_gene: TRBJ2-2; v_gene: TRBV5-1; abundance: NA; d_gene: NA; CDR3aa: CASSPGDVGELFF; CDR3nt: TGCGCCAGCAGCCCAGGGGACGTCGGGGAGCTGTTTTTT
j_gene: TRBJ1-5; v_gene: TRBV6-2/TRBV6-3; abundance: many; d_gene: NA; CDR3aa: CASSYSTPQMGSNQPQHF; CDR3nt: TGTGCCAGCAGTTACTCGACGCCCCAAATGGGGAGCAATCAGCCCCAGCATTTT
j_gene: TRBJ1-5; v_gene: TRBV20-1; abundance: NA; d_gene: NA; CDR3aa: CSARDPRQPNQPQHF; CDR3nt: TGCAGTGCTAGAGATCCTCGGCAGCCCAATCAGCCCCAGCATTTT
j_gene: TRBJ2-7; v_gene: TRBV7-8; abundance: few; d_gene: NA; CDR3aa: CASSGRVERYEQYF; CDR3nt: TGTGCCAGCAGCGGCCGAGTTGAGAGATACGAGCAGTACTTC
j_gene: TRBJ2-3; v_gene: TRBV7-2; abundance: NA; d_gene: NA; CDR3aa: CASSLRRVDSETQYF; CDR3nt: TGTGCCAGCAGCTTGAGGCGGGTTGACTCAGAAACGCAGTATTTT
j_gene: TRBJ1-2; v_gene: TRBV10-3; abundance: NA; d_gene: TRBD1; CDR3aa: CAISEAGGLYGYTF; CDR3nt: TGTGCCATCAGTGAGGCAGGGGGCCTTTATGGCTACACCTTC